Presented here are 27 T cell receptor beta chains from one specimen sequenced in a study of CD8+CD57+ T cells in acquired aplastic anemia. TCR beta VDJ and CDR3 were profiled, and genomic DNA was the template. TCRdb called the reads again in MiXCR, with one record for every CDR3 protein. The sample holds roughly 280,000 distinct CDR3 sequences, about three fifths seen once. It was patients with CD8+CD57+ cell expansion by flow cytometry who were chosen for sequencing. The sequenced sample consisted of sorted CD4+, CD8+, or CD8+CD57+ T cells (not recorded which) from PBMCs. The receptors originated from a human donor with aplastic anemia.

The chain has TRBV6-5 and TRBJ2-7; 10 bases are a match to TRBD2. This CDR3 spans 12 amino acids. The germline gives CDR1 MNHEY, CDR2 SVGAGI. V lost 6 bases and J lost 6; bases outside the gene matches: 2. This CDR3 is CASRLAGSEQYF. The DNA of the CDR3 is TGTGCCAGCAGACTAGCGGGGTCCGAGCAGTACTTC.

This clonotype appeared once. The chain couples TRBV19 to TRBJ2-6; D remains unclear. Germline V CDR1 and CDR2: LNHDA, SQIVND (reference sequence). Trimming cost V 6 bases and J 1 base, with 7 bases left between them. The CDR3 sequence is 14 residues long. CDR3 sequence reads: CASSQLSGANVLTF. DNA for the CDR3: TGTGCCAGTAGCCAACTATCTGGGGCCAACGTCCTGACTTTC.

V and J are TRBV19 and TRBJ1-1, with D possibly TRBD1 on 5 matching bases. Trimming removed 3 bases at V and 3 bases at J, with 17 bases between. The CDR3 runs 16 residues. Germline V gene lookup returns CDR1 LNHDA and CDR2 SQIVND (reference sequence). CDR3 loop: CASSMWGVGGYTEAFF. In DNA, the CDR3 is TGTGCCAGTAGTATGTGGGGGGTCGGAGGGTACACTGAAGCTTTCTTT.

The rearrangement links TRBV6-1 to TRBJ2-5; D is ambiguous. The CDR3 is made up of 14 amino acids. The V and J ends lost 3 bases and 5 bases respectively, with 13 bases between them. Germline CDR1 and CDR2: MNHNS and SASEGT. CDR3 amino acids: CASSEVGLRETQYF. CDR3 in DNA: TGTGCCAGCAGTGAGGTGGGTCTAAGGGAGACCCAGTACTTC.

The V call is TRBV2, the J call TRBJ1-2; D is unresolved. Deletions cut 6 bases from V and 4 bases from J, with 9 bases between. The germline gives CDR1 SNHLY, CDR2 FYNNEI. The CDR3 spans 12 residues. CDR3: CASRGRIYGYTF. As DNA, the CDR3 is TGTGCCAGCAGGGGGAGGATCTATGGCTACACCTTC.

V gene TRBV25-1 combines with J gene TRBJ2-5; D gene ambiguous. The CDR3 extends over 13 amino acids. CDR1 is MGHDK, CDR2 SYGVNS, per germline. Trimming cost V 3 bases and J 1 base, with 6 bases left between them. As DNA, the CDR3 is TGTGCCAGCAGTGACAGTCTCCAAGAGACCCAGTACTTC. This gives the protein CASSDSLQETQYF. Full variable domain (remainder filled in from reference TRBV25-1 and TRBJ2-5): EADIYQTPRYLVIGTGKKITLECSQTMGHDKMYWYQQDPGMELHLIHYSYGVNSTEKGDLSSESTVSRIRTEHFPLTLESARPSHTSQYLCASSDSLQETQYFGPGTRLLVL.

This chain uses TRBV5-5 with TRBJ2-7; D remains ambiguous. Trimming pared 4 bases from V and 2 bases from J, leaving 10 bases between. The CDR3 runs 13 residues. Germline-derived CDR1 and CDR2 are SGHKS and YYEKEE (reference sequence). In DNA form, the CDR3 reads TGTGCCAGCAGCCGCACACCAACCTACGAGCAGTACTTC. Residues: CASSRTPTYEQYF.

Concerning this clonotype: Likely a read error: the CDR3 ends without its conserved phenylalanine or tryptophan. The V call is TRBV5-1, the J call TRBJ2-7; D may be TRBD2 (6 bases). The germline gives CDR1 SGHRS, CDR2 YFSETQ. The CDR3 runs 16 residues. V lost 0 bases to trimming and J lost 0 bases, with 13 bases between them. The CDR3 reads CASSLGRVGGSYEQYS. CDR3 DNA: TGCGCCAGCAGCTTGGGAAGGGTGGGGGGCTCCTACGAGCAGTACTCC.

The J gene is TRBJ2-1, the V gene TRBV15; D is possibly TRBD2 (6 bases). CDR3 length: 16 residues. Trimming stripped 1 base from V and 0 bases from J, with 10 bases between. Germline V gene sequence: CDR1 LNHNV, CDR2 YYDKDF (reference sequence). CDR3 sequence: CATSRGPAGSYNEQFF. The CDR3 coding sequence is TGTGCCACCAGCAGAGGACCAGCGGGCTCCTACAATGAGCAGTTCTTC.

There are many counts of this clonotype. The chain links TRBV6-5 to TRBJ1-5; 7 bases agree with TRBD1. Germline-derived CDR1 and CDR2 are MNHEY and SVGAGI. The CDR3 has 15 amino acids. Trimming at V came to 5 bases and at J to 2 bases, leaving 6 bases not matched to a gene. The CDR3 region is CASSPSGTGNQPQHF. The CDR3 DNA is TGTGCCAGCAGTCCCTCCGGGACAGGCAATCAGCCCCAGCATTTT.

The V and J genes are TRBV9 and TRBJ1-1; 10 positions match TRBD1. This CDR3 region has 16 residues. Trimming removed 4 bases from V and 1 base from J; junction bases left unmatched: 7. CDR1 is SGDLS and CDR2 is YYNGEE in the germline V gene. The CDR3 region is CASSPRQGAGNTEAFF. The CDR3 nucleotides read TGTGCCAGCAGCCCAAGACAGGGGGCAGGGAACACTGAAGCTTTCTTT.

J is TRBJ1-5 and V is TRBV19; D gene unclear. This CDR3 comprises 15 residues. The germline V and J ends were trimmed by 7 bases and 0 bases, with 13 bases remaining between them. Germline V gene lookup returns CDR1 LNHDA and CDR2 SQIVND (reference sequence). The CDR3 DNA reads TGTGCCAGTAATCTGGACGGAGATAGCAATCAGCCCCAGCATTTT. It codes for CASNLDGDSNQPQHF. Drawing the rest from reference TRBV19 and TRBJ1-5, the complete variable domain is DGGITQSPKYLFRKEGQNVTLSCEQNLNHDAMYWYRQDPGQGLRLIYYSQIVNDFQKGDIAEGYSVSREKKESFPLTVTSAQKNPTAFYLCASNLDGDSNQPQHFGDGTRLSIL.

This clonotype was detected only once. V usage is TRBV20-1 and J usage is TRBJ1-5; perhaps TRBD1 as D (6 bases). The CDR3 contains 12 residues. Germline-derived CDR1 and CDR2 are DFQATT and SNEGSKA (reference sequence). V gave up 5 bases and J gave up 5 bases, with 10 bases separating them. The CDR3 DNA sequence: TGCAGTGCTCGCCGACAGGATCAGCCCCAGCATTTT. Amino acids: CSARRQDQPQHF.

This clonotype has only a few counts. The chain uses TRBV20-1 and TRBJ2-5; 10 nucleotides match TRBD1. Trimming cost V 6 bases and J 3 bases; bases outside gene matches: 7. The CDR3 loop spans 14 amino acids. Germline CDR1 reads DFQATT; CDR2 reads SNEGSKA (reference sequence). The CDR3 loop reads CSARRGTGEETQYF. The CDR3, as DNA: TGCAGTGCCCGCCGGGGGACAGGGGAAGAGACCCAGTACTTC.

J is TRBJ2-1 and V is TRBV6-1; no reliable D call. The CDR3 is 11 residues long. Trimming pared 2 bases from V and 8 bases from J, leaving 4 bases between. Germline V gene data show CDR1 as MNHNS and CDR2 as SASEGT. CDR3 loop: CASSEFYEQFF. CDR3 DNA sequence: TGTGCCAGCAGTGAATTCTATGAGCAGTTCTTC.

About this clonotype itself: A much larger clone sits a single nucleotide away, making a read error possible. The J gene is TRBJ1-2, the V gene TRBV5-6, with D uncertain. This CDR3 has 13 amino acids. The germline V gene encodes CDR1 SGHDT and CDR2 YYEEEE. Written as DNA, the CDR3 is TGTGCCGGCAGCTTGTCGCCTAAGTATGGCTACACCTTC. This gives the protein CAGSLSPKYGYTF.

The chain links TRBV2 to TRBJ2-1; possible D gene TRBD1, 5 bases. Germline CDR1 is SNHLY and CDR2 is FYNNEI. Trimming cost V 2 bases and J 10 bases, with 12 bases left between them. This CDR3 is built from 13 residues. CDR3 amino acids: CASSEFGANEQFF. In nucleotides, the CDR3 is TGTGCCAGCAGTGAATTTGGGGCAAACGAGCAGTTCTTC.

This chain joins TRBV12-5 and TRBJ1-3, with D hard to call. The CDR3 has 12 amino acids. Germline V gene data show CDR1 as LGHNT and CDR2 as FRNRAP. V lost 8 bases and J 2 bases, leaving 7 bases between the germline ends. DNA of the CDR3: TGTGCTAGTTTGAGTCCTGGAAACACCATATATTTT. Translation: CASLSPGNTIYF. The full variable domain, with the rest looked up from reference TRBV12-5 and TRBJ1-3, is DARVTQTPRHKVTEMGQEVTMRCQPILGHNTVFWYRQTMMQGLELLAYFRNRAPLDDSGMPKDRFSAEMPDATLATLKIQPSEPRDSAVYFCASLSPGNTIYFGEGSWLTVV.

The CDR3 spells CASSDWGRGLDTEAFF. CDR3 nucleotides: TGTGCCAGCAGTGATTGGGGTAGGGGGCTCGACACTGAAGCTTTCTTT. The chain recombines TRBV25-1 with TRBJ1-1; the match to TRBD1 covers 7 bases. V trimming: 3 bases; J trimming: 3 bases; junction bases outside the gene matches: 10. CDR1 is MGHDK and CDR2 is SYGVNS in the germline V gene. The CDR3 is 16 amino acids.

This clonotype was seen ten or more times. V gene TRBV6-4 combines with J gene TRBJ2-1; weak D call: TRBD1 (6 bases). V lost 10 bases to trimming and J lost 8 bases, with 18 bases between them. The CDR3 has 13 residues. Germline lookup yields CDR1 MRHNA and CDR2 SNTAGT. The CDR3 region is CATMGATFDEQFF. The CDR3 DNA reads as TGTGCCACCATGGGGGCCACTTTCGATGAGCAGTTCTTC.

The table lists this clonotype with many counts. The chain has TRBV20-1 and TRBJ2-7, with 13 bases aligning to TRBD2. The germline V gene encodes CDR1 DFQATT and CDR2 SNEGSKA (reference sequence). V shed 3 bases, J shed 1 base, and the junction held 6 bases outside the gene matches. The CDR3 extends over 16 amino acids. The CDR3 loop is CSASELAGGLSYEQYF. CDR3 nucleotides: TGCAGTGCTAGTGAACTAGCGGGAGGGCTTTCCTACGAGCAGTACTTC.

The V call is TRBV29-1, the J call TRBJ1-2; no clear D. The CDR3 extends over 11 amino acids. Per the germline V gene, CDR1 is SQVTM and CDR2 is ANQGSEA. Trimming cost V 4 bases and J 4 bases, with 7 bases left between them. CDR3 protein: CSVVTFYGYTF. CDR3 sequence (DNA): TGCAGCGTTGTGACATTCTATGGCTACACCTTC.

The chain couples TRBV29-1 to TRBJ2-5; 13 bases agree with TRBD2. J lost 4 bases, V lost 8 bases, and 7 bases had no gene match. Germline V CDR1 and CDR2: SQVTM, ANQGSEA. The CDR3 sequence is 14 residues long. The CDR3 loop is CSTTSGGAAETQYF. CDR3 nucleotides: TGCAGCACCACTAGCGGGGGGGCGGCAGAGACCCAGTACTTC.

The table lists this clonotype with many counts. The chain links TRBV19 to TRBJ2-1, with D maybe TRBD1 (5 bases). V dropped 3 bases and J dropped 3 bases, with 15 bases sitting between them. Per the germline V gene, CDR1 is LNHDA and CDR2 is SQIVND (reference sequence). The CDR3 loop spans 16 amino acids. The CDR3 region is CASSINQGHNYNEQFF. The CDR3 DNA follows: TGTGCCAGTAGTATTAACCAGGGCCACAACTACAATGAGCAGTTCTTC.

The gene calls are TRBV5-5 and TRBJ2-7, with a tentative D call TRBD2 (5 bases). Germline assignment: CDR1 SGHKS and CDR2 YYEKEE (reference sequence). This CDR3 spans 12 amino acids. Trimming shortened V by 1 base and J by 6 bases, and 8 bases separated the two germline ends. The CDR3 loop is CASSLSAGEQYF. In DNA, the CDR3 is TGTGCCAGCAGCTTGTCCGCGGGCGAGCAGTACTTC.

This clonotype was picked up a small number of times. The rearrangement uses TRBV19 and TRBJ2-2, with D tentatively TRBD2 (6 bases). CDR3 length equals 13 residues. With 3 bases removed from V and 5 bases from J, the gap between germline ends came to 7 bases. The germline V gene has CDR1 LNHDA and CDR2 SQIVND (reference sequence). CDR3 bases: TGTGCCAGTAGTATCGGGGGTACCGGGGAGCTGTTTTTT. Protein sequence: CASSIGGTGELFF.

The sample holds a few counts of this clonotype. This chain joins TRBV7-2 and TRBJ1-6, with 7 bases lining up with TRBD1. From germline, CDR1 is SGHTA and CDR2 FQGNSA. V shed 6 bases, J shed 7 bases, and the junction held 9 bases outside the gene matches. This CDR3 is 15 amino acids long. The CDR3 coding sequence is TGTGCCAGCAGGCCCCGCGGGACAGCAAATTCACCCCTCCACTTT. Translated: CASRPRGTANSPLHF.